This paragraph covers one T cell receptor (beta chain) sequence. It was with random hexamers that 0.5 to 1 ug RNA was reverse transcribed. Using its own MiXCR run on the immunoSEQ multiplex PCR reads, TCRdb lists one record per CDR3 protein. The sample has some 180,000 distinct CDR3 sequences; about 95% are singletons. This entry is derived from a study of CD8 T cells in Susac syndrome. This CDR3 is 16 amino acids long. With 0 bases removed from V and 5 bases from J, the gap between germline ends came to 13 bases. Germline V gene sequence: CDR1 KGHDR, CDR2 SFDVKD. From blood CD8+ and CD4+ T cells, TCR beta sequences were generated. FACS enriched CD8+ TEMRA cells, while bulk CD8+ and CD4+ were negatively isolated.

The chain is built from TRBV24-1 and TRBJ2-1; the D gene is possibly TRBD1 (7 bases). The clonotype was recovered from a human donor in good health. Sequenced input: CD4+ T cells from PBMCs. The CDR3 protein is CATSDLGRGRNNEQFF. The CDR3 DNA reads TGTGCCACCAGTGATTTGGGCAGGGGGAGGAACAATGAGCAGTTCTTC.